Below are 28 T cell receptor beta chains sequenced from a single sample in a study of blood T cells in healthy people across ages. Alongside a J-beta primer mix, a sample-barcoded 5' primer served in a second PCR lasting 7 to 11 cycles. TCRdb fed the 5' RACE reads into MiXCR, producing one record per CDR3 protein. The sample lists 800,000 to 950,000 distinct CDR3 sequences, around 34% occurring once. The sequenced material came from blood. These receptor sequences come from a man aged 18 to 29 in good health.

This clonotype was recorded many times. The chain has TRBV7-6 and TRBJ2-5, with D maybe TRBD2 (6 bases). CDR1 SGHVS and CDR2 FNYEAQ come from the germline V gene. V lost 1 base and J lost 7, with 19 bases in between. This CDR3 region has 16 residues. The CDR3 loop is CASSLGGTYQEGTQYF. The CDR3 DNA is TGTGCCAGCAGCTTAGGCGGGACTTATCAAGAGGGGACCCAGTACTTC.

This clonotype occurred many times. CDR3 residues: CASSLAWTSSYEQYF. The CDR3 DNA reads as TGTGCCAGCAGCTTAGCATGGACAAGCTCCTACGAGCAGTACTTC. V is TRBV7-2 and J is TRBJ2-7; tentative D call: TRBD1 (5 bases). The CDR3 length is 15 residues. CDR1 SGHTA and CDR2 FQGNSA come from the germline V gene. V lost 0 bases and J lost 0, with 9 bases in between.

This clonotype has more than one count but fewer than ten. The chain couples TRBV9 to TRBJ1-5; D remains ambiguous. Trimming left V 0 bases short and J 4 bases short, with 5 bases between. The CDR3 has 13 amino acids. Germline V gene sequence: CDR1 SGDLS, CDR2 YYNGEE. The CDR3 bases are TGTGCCAGCAGCGTAGTTGGAAATCAGCCCCAGCATTTT. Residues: CASSVVGNQPQHF.

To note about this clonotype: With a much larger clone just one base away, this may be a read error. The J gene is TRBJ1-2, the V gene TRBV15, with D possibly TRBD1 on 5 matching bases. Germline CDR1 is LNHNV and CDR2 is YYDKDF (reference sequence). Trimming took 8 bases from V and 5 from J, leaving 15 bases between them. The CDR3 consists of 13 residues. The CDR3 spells CATAPEGAYGYTF. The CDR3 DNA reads TGTGCCACCGCGCCTGAAGGGGCGTATGGCTACACCTTC.

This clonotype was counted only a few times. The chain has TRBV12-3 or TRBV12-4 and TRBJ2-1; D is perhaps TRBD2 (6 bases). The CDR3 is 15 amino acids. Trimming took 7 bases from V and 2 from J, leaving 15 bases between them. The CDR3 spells CASKRLGVTYNEQFF. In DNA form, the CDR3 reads TGTGCCAGCAAAAGACTAGGGGTCACCTACAATGAGCAGTTCTTC.

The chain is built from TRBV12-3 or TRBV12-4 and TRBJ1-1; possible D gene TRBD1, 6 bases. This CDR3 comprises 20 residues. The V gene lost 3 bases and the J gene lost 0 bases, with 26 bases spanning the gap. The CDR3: CASSFLHWGPELPLNTEAFF. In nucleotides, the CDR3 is TGTGCCAGCAGTTTTCTTCATTGGGGGCCCGAGTTACCCTTGAACACTGAAGCTTTCTTT.

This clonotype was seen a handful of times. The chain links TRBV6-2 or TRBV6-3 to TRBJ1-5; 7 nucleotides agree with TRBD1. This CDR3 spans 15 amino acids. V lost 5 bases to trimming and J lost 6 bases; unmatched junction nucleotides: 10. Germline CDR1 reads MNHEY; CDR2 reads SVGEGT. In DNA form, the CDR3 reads TGTGCCAGCAGTCCAACAGGGGTGGGGTTTCAGCCCCAGCATTTT. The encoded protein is CASSPTGVGFQPQHF.

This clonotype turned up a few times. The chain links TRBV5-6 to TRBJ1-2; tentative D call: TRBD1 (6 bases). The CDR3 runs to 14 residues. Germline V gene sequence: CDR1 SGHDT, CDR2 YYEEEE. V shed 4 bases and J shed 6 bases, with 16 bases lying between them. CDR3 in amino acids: CASSLRDRHDGYTF. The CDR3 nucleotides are TGTGCCAGCAGCCTAAGAGACAGGCATGATGGCTACACCTTC.

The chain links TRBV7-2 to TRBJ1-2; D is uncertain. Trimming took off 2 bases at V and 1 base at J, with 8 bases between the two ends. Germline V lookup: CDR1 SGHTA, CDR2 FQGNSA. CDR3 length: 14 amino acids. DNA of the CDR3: TGTACCAGCAGCTTAAGGAGGAATAACTATGGCTACACCTTC. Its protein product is CTSSLRRNNYGYTF.

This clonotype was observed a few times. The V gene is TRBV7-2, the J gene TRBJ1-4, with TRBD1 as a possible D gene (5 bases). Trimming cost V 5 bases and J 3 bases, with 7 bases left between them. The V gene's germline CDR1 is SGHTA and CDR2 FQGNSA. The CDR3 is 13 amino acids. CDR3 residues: CASSGGSNEKLFF. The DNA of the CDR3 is TGTGCCAGCAGCGGGGGATCTAATGAAAAACTGTTTTTT. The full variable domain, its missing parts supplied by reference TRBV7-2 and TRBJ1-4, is GAGVSQSPSNKVTEKGKDVELRCDPISGHTALYWYRQSLGQGLEFLIYFQGNSAPDKSGLPSDRFSAERTGGSVSTLTIQRTQQEDSAVYLCASSGGSNEKLFFGSGTQLSVL.

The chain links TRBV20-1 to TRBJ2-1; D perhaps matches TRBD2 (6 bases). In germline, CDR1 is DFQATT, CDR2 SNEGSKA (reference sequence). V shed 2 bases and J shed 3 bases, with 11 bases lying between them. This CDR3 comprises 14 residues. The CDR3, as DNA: TGCAGTGCTAGACTAGCGATACTCTACAATGAGCAGTTCTTC. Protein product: CSARLAILYNEQFF.

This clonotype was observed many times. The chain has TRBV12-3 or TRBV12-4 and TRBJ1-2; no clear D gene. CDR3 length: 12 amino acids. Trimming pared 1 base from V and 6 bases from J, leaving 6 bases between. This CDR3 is CASSLGLNGYTF. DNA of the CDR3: TGTGCCAGCAGTTTAGGATTGAATGGCTACACCTTC.

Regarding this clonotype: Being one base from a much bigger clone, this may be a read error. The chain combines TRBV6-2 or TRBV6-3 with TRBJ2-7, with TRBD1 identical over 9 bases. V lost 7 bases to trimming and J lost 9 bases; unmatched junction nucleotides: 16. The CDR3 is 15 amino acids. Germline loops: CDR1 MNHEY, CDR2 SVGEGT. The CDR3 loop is CASTPPGQGVWGQYF. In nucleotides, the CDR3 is TGTGCCAGCACCCCTCCGGGACAGGGTGTGTGGGGGCAGTACTTC.

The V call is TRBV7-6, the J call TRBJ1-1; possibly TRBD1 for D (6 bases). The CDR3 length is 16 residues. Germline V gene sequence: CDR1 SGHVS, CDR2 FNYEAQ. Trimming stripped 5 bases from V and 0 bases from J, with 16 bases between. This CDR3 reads CASSERRTVMNTEAFF. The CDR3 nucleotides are TGTGCCAGCAGCGAGAGGCGGACAGTAATGAACACTGAAGCTTTCTTT.

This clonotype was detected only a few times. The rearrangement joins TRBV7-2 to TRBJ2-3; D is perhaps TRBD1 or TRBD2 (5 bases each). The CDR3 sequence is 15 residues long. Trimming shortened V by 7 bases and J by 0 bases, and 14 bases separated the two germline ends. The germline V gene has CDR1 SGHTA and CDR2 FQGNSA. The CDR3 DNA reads TGTGCCAGCACCATCTTGGGGGTTAGCACAGATACGCAGTATTTT. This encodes CASTILGVSTDTQYF.

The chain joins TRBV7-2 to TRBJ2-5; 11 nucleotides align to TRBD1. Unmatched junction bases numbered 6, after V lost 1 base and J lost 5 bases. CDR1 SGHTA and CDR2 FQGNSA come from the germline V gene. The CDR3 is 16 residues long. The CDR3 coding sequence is TGTGCCAGCAGCTTAGTGTGGACAGGGGGCCTGGAGACCCAGTACTTC. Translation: CASSLVWTGGLETQYF.

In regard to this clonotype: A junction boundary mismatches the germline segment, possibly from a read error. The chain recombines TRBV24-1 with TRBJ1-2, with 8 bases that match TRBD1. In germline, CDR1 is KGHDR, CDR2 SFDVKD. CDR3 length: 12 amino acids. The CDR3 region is CDTSDRGDGYTF. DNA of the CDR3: TGTGACACCAGTGACAGGGGTGATGGCTACACCTTC.

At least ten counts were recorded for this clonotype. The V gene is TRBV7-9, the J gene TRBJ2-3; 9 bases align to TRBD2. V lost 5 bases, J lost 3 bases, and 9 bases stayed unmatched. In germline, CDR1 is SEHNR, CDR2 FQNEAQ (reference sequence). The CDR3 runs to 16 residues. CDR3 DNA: TGTGCCAGCAGCGATTCCGGGACTAGCATGACAGATACGCAGTATTTT. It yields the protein CASSDSGTSMTDTQYF.

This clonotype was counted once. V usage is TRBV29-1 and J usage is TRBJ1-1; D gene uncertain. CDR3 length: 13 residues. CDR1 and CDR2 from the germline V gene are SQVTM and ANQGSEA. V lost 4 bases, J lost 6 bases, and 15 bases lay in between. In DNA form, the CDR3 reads TGCAGCGTTGGGAGGATGTTGGGGTCTGAAGCTTTCTTT. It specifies CSVGRMLGSEAFF.

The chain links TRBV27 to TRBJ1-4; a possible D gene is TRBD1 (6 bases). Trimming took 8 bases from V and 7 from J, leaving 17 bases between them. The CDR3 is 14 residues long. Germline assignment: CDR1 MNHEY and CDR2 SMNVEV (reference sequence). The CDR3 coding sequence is TGTGCCAGCGTAATCAGGGGCCCTTCTGAAAAACTGTTTTTT. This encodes CASVIRGPSEKLFF.

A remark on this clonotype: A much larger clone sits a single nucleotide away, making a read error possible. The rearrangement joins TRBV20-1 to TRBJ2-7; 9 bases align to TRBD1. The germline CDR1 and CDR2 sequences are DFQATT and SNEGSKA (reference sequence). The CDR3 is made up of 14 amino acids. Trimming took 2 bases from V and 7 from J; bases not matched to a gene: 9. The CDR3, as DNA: TGCAGTGCTAGACAGACAGGGGGGTACAATGAGCAGTACTTC. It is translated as CSARQTGGYNEQYF.

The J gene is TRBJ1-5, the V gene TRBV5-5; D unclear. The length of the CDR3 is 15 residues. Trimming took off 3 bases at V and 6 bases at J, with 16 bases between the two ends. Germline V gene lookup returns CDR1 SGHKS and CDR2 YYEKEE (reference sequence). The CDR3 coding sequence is TGTGCCAGCAGCTACGATTCGGGGAGCGGTCAGCCCCAGCATTTT. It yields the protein CASSYDSGSGQPQHF.

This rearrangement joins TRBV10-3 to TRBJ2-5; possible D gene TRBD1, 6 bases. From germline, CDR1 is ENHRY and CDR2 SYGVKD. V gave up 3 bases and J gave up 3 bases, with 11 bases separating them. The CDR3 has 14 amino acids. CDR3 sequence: CAISDGTPKETQYF. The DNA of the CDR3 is TGTGCCATCAGTGATGGGACACCGAAAGAGACCCAGTACTTC.

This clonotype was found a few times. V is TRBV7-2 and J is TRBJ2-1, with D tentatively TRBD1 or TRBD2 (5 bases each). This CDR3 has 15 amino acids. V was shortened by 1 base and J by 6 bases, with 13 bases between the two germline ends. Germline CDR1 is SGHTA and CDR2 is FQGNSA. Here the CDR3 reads CASSLEGVALNEQFF. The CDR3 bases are TGTGCCAGCAGCTTAGAAGGGGTAGCGCTCAATGAGCAGTTCTTC.

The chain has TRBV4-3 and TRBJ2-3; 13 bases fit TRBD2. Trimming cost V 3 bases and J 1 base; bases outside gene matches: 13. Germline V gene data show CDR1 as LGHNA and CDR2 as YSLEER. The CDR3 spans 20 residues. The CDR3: CASSQGLPGTSGAGTDTQYF. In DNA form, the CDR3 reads TGCGCCAGCAGCCAGGGGCTCCCAGGGACTAGCGGGGCTGGCACAGATACGCAGTATTTT.

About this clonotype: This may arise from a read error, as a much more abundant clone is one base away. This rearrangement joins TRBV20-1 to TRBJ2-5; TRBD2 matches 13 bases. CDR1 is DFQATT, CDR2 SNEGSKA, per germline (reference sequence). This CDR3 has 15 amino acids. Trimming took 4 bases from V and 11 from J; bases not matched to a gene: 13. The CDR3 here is CSATAGTSGVGEQYF. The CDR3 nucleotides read TGCAGTGCTACAGCCGGGACTAGCGGGGTCGGTGAGCAGTACTTC.

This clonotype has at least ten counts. The CDR3 protein is CASSTRQEQYF. The CDR3 bases are TGTGCCAGCAGTACTAGACAGGAGCAGTACTTC. The J gene is TRBJ2-5, the V gene TRBV12-3 or TRBV12-4; tentative D call: TRBD1 (6 bases). This CDR3 region has 11 residues. The germline V and J ends were trimmed by 5 bases and 11 bases, with 12 bases remaining between them.

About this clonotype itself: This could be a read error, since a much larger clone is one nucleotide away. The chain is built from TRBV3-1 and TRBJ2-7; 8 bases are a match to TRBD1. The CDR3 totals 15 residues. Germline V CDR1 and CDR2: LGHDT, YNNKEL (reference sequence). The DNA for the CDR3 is TGTACCAGCAGCCTACAGGACAGGGAACTCCACGAGCAGTACTTC. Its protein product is CTSSLQDRELHEQYF.